These 26 T cell receptor beta chains originate from one sample sequenced in a study of blood T cell repertoires in COVID-19. Assay: immunoSEQ multiplex PCR; the TCRdb copy retains only in-frame clones and omits some. The sample has some 85,000 clones, 75% to 90% seen once. Sequenced sample: peripheral blood. These receptors came from a woman of 80 years or more with acute or convalescent COVID-19.

This CDR3 is CASSPFGQVENYGYTF. The CDR3 DNA is TGTGCCAGCAGCCCTTTCGGACAGGTAGAGAACTATGGCTACACCTTC. The chain employs TRBV6-2 or TRBV6-3 and TRBJ1-2, with 7 positions matching TRBD1. Germline V lookup: CDR1 MNHEY, CDR2 SVGEGT. With V trimmed by 6 bases and J by 2 bases, 12 bases remained unmatched. This CDR3 contains 16 residues.

This clone has a handful of counts. The chain joins TRBV7-2 to TRBJ1-5; 8 nucleotides line up with TRBD1. The CDR3 consists of 13 residues. The V gene end was trimmed by 8 bases and the J gene end by 6 bases; junction bases not matched to a gene: 6. Per the germline V gene, CDR1 is SGHTA and CDR2 is FQGNSA. The CDR3 DNA reads as TGTGCCAGCGACTCAGGGGGCGGTCAGCCCCAGCATTTT. As protein: CASDSGGGQPQHF.

The J gene is TRBJ2-1, the V gene TRBV4-2, with D possibly TRBD1 on 6 matching bases. Germline CDR1 reads LGHNA; CDR2 reads YNFKEQ. Deletions cut 5 bases from V and 6 bases from J, with 11 bases between. This CDR3 spans 13 amino acids. CDR3 sequence: CASSFDRSNEQFF. DNA for the CDR3: TGTGCCAGCAGCTTTGACAGGTCCAATGAGCAGTTCTTC.

J is TRBJ1-1 and V is TRBV5-8; 10 bases align to TRBD1. This CDR3 region has 15 residues. Per germline, CDR1 SGHTS and CDR2 YDEGEE. V was clipped by 6 bases and J by 4 bases; unmatched bases: 9. Written as DNA, the CDR3 is TGTGCCAGCAAGCGGCGGGGACAGGGGACCACTGAAGCTTTCTTT. Its translation is CASKRRGQGTTEAFF.

The V gene is TRBV19, the J gene TRBJ2-7; D might be TRBD1 (6 bases). The length of the CDR3 is 13 residues. Germline assignment: CDR1 LNHDA and CDR2 SQIVND (reference sequence). V lost 4 bases and J 0 bases, leaving 7 bases between the germline ends. CDR3 loop: CASSTGVSYEQYF. The CDR3 nucleotides read TGTGCCAGTAGTACAGGGGTCTCCTACGAGCAGTACTTC.

The rearrangement joins TRBV11-2 to TRBJ2-7; TRBD2 might be the D (6 bases). The germline V and J ends were trimmed by 5 bases and 12 bases, with 14 bases remaining between them. Germline CDR1 and CDR2: SGHAT and FQNNGV. The CDR3 is 11 amino acids. In DNA, the CDR3 is TGTGCCAGCAGCCCGGGCGGGAATGTGTACTTC. Its translation: CASSPGGNVYF.

The V and J genes are TRBV25-1 and TRBJ1-4, with D maybe TRBD1 (6 bases). Trimming removed 3 bases at V and 3 bases at J, with 11 bases between. Looked up from germline, CDR1 is MGHDK and CDR2 is SYGVNS. CDR3 length equals 15 residues. This CDR3 is CASSDIGGANEKLFF. CDR3 DNA: TGTGCCAGCAGTGATATAGGGGGAGCTAATGAAAAACTGTTTTTT.

In nucleotides, the CDR3 is TGTGCCAGCAGTTTGATGACAGGACTGGAGACCCAGTACTTC. Translated: CASSLMTGLETQYF. The chain has TRBV27 and TRBJ2-5; D is perhaps TRBD1 (6 bases). This CDR3 comprises 14 residues. The V and J ends lost 3 bases and 5 bases respectively, with 13 bases between them. Germline loops: CDR1 MNHEY, CDR2 SMNVEV (reference sequence).

This chain uses TRBV2 with TRBJ2-3, with unresolved D. Germline V gene sequence: CDR1 SNHLY, CDR2 FYNNEI. The CDR3 runs 18 residues. V dropped 1 base and J dropped 0 bases, with 17 bases sitting between them. The CDR3 coding sequence is TGTGCCAGCAGTGAAGAGGCGCGGCAGCTTCTTAGCACAGATACGCAGTATTTT. This gives the protein CASSEEARQLLSTDTQYF.

This clone came up a few times. The CDR3 DNA reads as TGTGCCAGCAGCTCCATGGGACTAGCGGCCTCCTACGAGCAGTACTTC. Translated, it gives CASSSMGLAASYEQYF. The chain employs TRBV13 and TRBJ2-7, with 11 bases aligning to TRBD2. This CDR3 has 16 amino acids. Per germline, CDR1 PRHDT and CDR2 FYEKMQ (reference sequence). V lost 4 bases and J lost 0; bases outside the gene matches: 5.

The chain carries TRBV2 and TRBJ1-3; possibly TRBD1 for D (6 bases). CDR1 SNHLY and CDR2 FYNNEI come from the germline V gene. Trimming removed 2 bases at V and 0 bases at J, with 11 bases between. This CDR3 is 16 amino acids long. The CDR3 DNA follows: TGTGCCAGCAGTGAACAGGGGACCTACTCTGGAAACACCATATATTTT. Protein sequence: CASSEQGTYSGNTIYF.

The genes are TRBV24-1 and TRBJ2-1; TRBD1 might be the D (6 bases). Germline CDR1 is KGHDR and CDR2 is SFDVKD. Trimming stripped 3 bases from V and 6 bases from J, with 17 bases between. The CDR3 has 16 residues. The CDR3, as DNA: TGTGCCACCAGTGATCACGGGACAAGGGGAGTCAATGAGCAGTTCTTC. It translates to CATSDHGTRGVNEQFF.

Comment on this clone: Distinct nucleotide sequences in the sample also encode this CDR3. The chain employs TRBV24-1 and TRBJ2-1, with 7 bases identical to TRBD2. CDR3 length: 14 amino acids. Germline V gene lookup returns CDR1 KGHDR and CDR2 SFDVKD. With V trimmed by 5 bases and J by 4 bases, 4 bases remained unmatched. CDR3 in amino acids: CATSVGGSYNEQFF. Here the CDR3 DNA reads TGTGCCACCAGTGTGGGAGGGTCATACAATGAGCAGTTCTTC.

The chain combines TRBV7-8 with TRBJ2-5; the D gene is possibly TRBD2 (5 bases). Trimming shortened V by 6 bases and J by 5 bases, and 16 bases separated the two germline ends. CDR1 and CDR2 (germline): SGHVS, FQNEAQ. The length of the CDR3 is 14 residues. The CDR3 DNA follows: TGTGCCAGCAGTTCTTCTGTGGGAGTTGAGACCCAGTACTTC. Its protein product is CASSSSVGVETQYF.

This sequence joins TRBV9 and TRBJ2-1; TRBD2 agrees at 7 bases. There are 15 residues in the CDR3. Trimming at V came to 0 bases and at J to 4 bases, leaving 4 bases not matched to a gene. The germline V gene has CDR1 SGDLS and CDR2 YYNGEE. As DNA, the CDR3 is TGTGCCAGCAGCGTAGCCTTAGCGGGTTACAATGAGCAGTTCTTC. It specifies CASSVALAGYNEQFF.

In DNA, the CDR3 is TGTGCCAGCAGCCAAGACTCAGCGGGGCTTAATGAGCAGTTCTTC. This sequence encodes CASSQDSAGLNEQFF. The rearrangement joins TRBV4-2 to TRBJ2-1; 7 bases are shared with TRBD2. Germline CDR1 is LGHNA and CDR2 is YNFKEQ. The V segment lost 0 bases and the J segment 7 bases; nucleotides outside the gene matches: 6. CDR3 length: 15 residues.

This rearrangement joins TRBV9 to TRBJ2-2; 10 positions match TRBD2. This CDR3 is 16 amino acids long. J was trimmed by 7 bases and V by 2 bases; bases with no gene match: 8. The germline gives CDR1 SGDLS, CDR2 YYNGEE. In nucleotides, the CDR3 is TGTGCCAGCAGCGTGGGCAGCGGGGGGGCCTTCGGGGAGCTGTTTTTT. Its protein is CASSVGSGGAFGELFF.

The chain joins TRBV2 to TRBJ1-3; 8 bases match TRBD1. The germline gives CDR1 SNHLY, CDR2 FYNNEI. The CDR3 runs 15 residues. The ends lost 1 base at V and 11 bases at J; junction bases unmatched: 10. In DNA, the CDR3 is TGTGCCAGCAGTGAAGTATCGTCCAGACAGGGGTCCATATATTTT. Amino acid sequence: CASSEVSSRQGSIYF.

This clone was seen a few times. The rearrangement joins TRBV7-7 to TRBJ2-2; D is uncertain. The germline gives CDR1 SSHAT, CDR2 FNYEAQ (reference sequence). V was cut by 0 bases and J by 8 bases, with 10 bases left in between. The CDR3 totals 14 residues. The CDR3 DNA reads TGTGCCAGCAGCTTAGCGGGCCCCACAGGGGAGCTGTTTTTT. It translates to CASSLAGPTGELFF.

The chain carries TRBV27 and TRBJ2-1; 13 bases are a match to TRBD2. Germline CDR1 reads MNHEY; CDR2 reads SMNVEV (reference sequence). CDR3 size: 15 residues. The junction had 4 bases not matched to a gene; V was cut back by 4 bases and J by 7 bases. CDR3 coding DNA: TGTGCCAGCAGTTATGGACTAGCGGGAGTGAATGAGCAGTTCTTC. It is translated as CASSYGLAGVNEQFF.

This chain connects TRBV4-1 to TRBJ1-5; 8 positions match TRBD1. V shed 5 bases and J 0 bases; nucleotides not matched to a gene: 3. This CDR3 spans 15 amino acids. The V gene's germline CDR1 is MGHRA and CDR2 YSYEKL. The CDR3 loop reads CASSGQGYSNQPQHF. CDR3 DNA sequence: TGCGCCAGCAGCGGACAGGGTTATAGCAATCAGCCCCAGCATTTT.

The rearrangement joins TRBV12-2 to TRBJ1-4; the table's D call, TRBD1, has no DNA check behind it. TRBV12-2 is tagged as a pseudogene. The CDR3 loop spans 18 amino acids. The CDR3, as DNA: TGTGCAAGTCGCTTAGCGGAGACAGGTGTGGGGGCTAATGAAAAACTGTTTTTT. Encoded protein: CASRLAETGVGANEKLFF.

This chain joins TRBV19 and TRBJ2-5; D call uncertain. The V gene lost 0 bases and the J gene lost 4 bases, with 15 bases spanning the gap. This CDR3 is built from 16 residues. From germline, CDR1 is LNHDA and CDR2 SQIVND (reference sequence). CDR3 sequence reads: CASSIEGRFSGETQYF. The CDR3 DNA sequence: TGTGCCAGTAGTATAGAAGGCAGGTTCAGTGGAGAGACCCAGTACTTC.

The J gene is TRBJ1-1, the V gene TRBV5-1, with 7 bases aligning to TRBD1. CDR1 is SGHRS, CDR2 YFSETQ, per germline. The CDR3 spans 14 residues. With 4 bases clipped from V and 3 bases from J, the junction kept 6 bases outside the gene matches. CDR3 amino acids: CASSPTGLYTEAFF. CDR3 in DNA: TGCGCCAGCAGCCCGACAGGGTTATACACTGAAGCTTTCTTT.

In nucleotides, the CDR3 is TGTGCCAGCAGCTTAGTAGGCAGGGGAGACTATGGCTACACCTTC. Translated, it gives CASSLVGRGDYGYTF. The chain is built from TRBV7-2 and TRBJ1-2; the D gene is possibly TRBD1 (6 bases). V dropped 1 base and J dropped 3 bases, with 12 bases sitting between them. Per the germline V gene, CDR1 is SGHTA and CDR2 is FQGNSA. The CDR3 sequence is 15 residues long.

This chain joins TRBV11-3 and TRBJ2-1; TRBD1 might be the D (6 bases). Germline V gene lookup returns CDR1 SGHNT and CDR2 YENEEA. Between the trimmed V and J ends, which lost 1 base and 0 bases, there was a span of 10 bases. This CDR3 is 16 amino acids long. The CDR3 sequence is CASSLAGVSSYNEQFF. As DNA, the CDR3 is TGTGCCAGCAGCTTAGCAGGGGTAAGCTCCTACAATGAGCAGTTCTTC.